Sequencing of this TCR beta chain was carried out in a study of PD-1 blockade in classical Hodgkin lymphoma. Sequencing used immunoSEQ multiplex PCR; TCRdb keeps in-frame clones, though not all of them. Of roughly 15,000 clones listed, around 61% were seen once; the top ten hold about 11%. This clone is classed as large. Germline CDR1 is KGHSH and CDR2 is LQKENI. Trimming took 3 bases from V and 0 from J, leaving 9 bases between them. The CDR3 consists of 15 residues. Relapses following autologous stem cell transplantation were seen in all patients, with brentuximab vedotin exposure varying. Classification of best responses gave complete response, partial response or progressive disease.

The source was peripheral blood mononuclear cells (PBMCs), collected at baseline. This chain joins TRBV18 and TRBJ2-1, with D unresolved. The receptor was derived from a human donor with classical Hodgkin lymphoma. Here the CDR3 reads CASSPDDVSYNEQFF. The DNA for the CDR3 is TGTGCCAGCTCACCTGACGACGTCTCCTACAATGAGCAGTTCTTC.